Listed below are T cell receptor beta chains from one sample, sequenced in a study of blood T cells in healthy people across ages. TCRdb independently ran MiXCR on the 5' RACE reads; one entry per CDR3 protein. The repertoire holds 710,000 or so distinct CDR3 sequences, with approximately 31% as singletons. Sequencing used blood. The receptors shown here come from a woman older than 75 in good health. CDR3s include the opening cysteine and the closing phenylalanine or tryptophan. Each record gives: clone size, J gene, D gene, V gene, CDR3 DNA, CDR3 protein. The D gene is left open where the match is weak. Clone size appears in some rows only: once, few, many, or a class for an expanded clone.

abundance: -
j_gene: TRBJ1-1
d_gene: TRBD1
v_gene: TRBV4-1
CDR3nt: TGCGCCAGCAGCCAACAGGGGGCCCTGAACACTGAAGCTTTCTTT
CDR3aa: CASSQQGALNTEAFF

abundance: -
j_gene: TRBJ2-1
d_gene: TRBD2
v_gene: TRBV18
CDR3nt: TGTGCCAGCTCACTTGGGGGGGGACTCTCAAACAATGAGCAGTTCTTC
CDR3aa: CASSLGGGLSNNEQFF

abundance: many
j_gene: TRBJ2-7
d_gene: TRBD2
v_gene: TRBV6-5
CDR3nt: TGTGCCAGCAGCAAGCGGGGGACTTCCTACGAGCAGTACTTC
CDR3aa: CASSKRGTSYEQYF

abundance: many
j_gene: TRBJ2-5
d_gene: -
v_gene: TRBV20-1
CDR3nt: TGCAGTGCTCAGACCGAGTACCAAGAGACCCAGTACTTC
CDR3aa: CSAQTEYQETQYF

abundance: many
j_gene: TRBJ2-3
d_gene: -
v_gene: TRBV20-1
CDR3nt: TGCAGTGCTATGGGGTTAGATACGCAGTATTTT
CDR3aa: CSAMGLDTQYF

abundance: -
j_gene: TRBJ2-3
d_gene: -
v_gene: TRBV6-5
CDR3nt: TGTGCCAGCAGCAACTCGGGGAGAGATACGCAGTATTTT
CDR3aa: CASSNSGRDTQYF

abundance: many
j_gene: TRBJ2-7
d_gene: -
v_gene: TRBV27
CDR3nt: TGTGCCAGCAGTTTCTCTAGACAGTACGAGCAGTACTTC
CDR3aa: CASSFSRQYEQYF

abundance: many
j_gene: TRBJ2-3
d_gene: -
v_gene: TRBV7-9
CDR3nt: TGTGCCAGCAGCCCCATGGGGGCCACAGATACGCAGTATTTT
CDR3aa: CASSPMGATDTQYF

abundance: -
j_gene: TRBJ2-3
d_gene: -
v_gene: TRBV14
CDR3nt: TGTGCCAGCAGCCGCCTGGGAACTAGCACAGATACGCAGTATTTT
CDR3aa: CASSRLGTSTDTQYF

abundance: many
j_gene: TRBJ2-5
d_gene: TRBD1
v_gene: TRBV25-1
CDR3nt: TGTGCCAGCAGTGAAGGGACAGGGCTGGGGGAGACCCAGTACTTC
CDR3aa: CASSEGTGLGETQYF

abundance: many
j_gene: TRBJ2-6
d_gene: -
v_gene: TRBV5-1
CDR3nt: TGCGCCAGCAGCTTGTGGGCCGGGGACTCTGGGGCCAACGTCCTGACTTTC
CDR3aa: CASSLWAGDSGANVLTF

abundance: few
j_gene: TRBJ2-1
d_gene: -
v_gene: TRBV7-9
CDR3nt: TGTGCCAGCAGCCAGGGTGGTCAGGGGCTGGAGAATGAGCAGTTCTTC
CDR3aa: CASSQGGQGLENEQFF

abundance: many
j_gene: TRBJ2-1
d_gene: -
v_gene: TRBV30
CDR3nt: TGTGCCTGGAAGGGGGGCGGGGGACTTCACAATGAGCAGTTCTTC
CDR3aa: CAWKGGGGLHNEQFF

abundance: few
j_gene: TRBJ1-5
d_gene: -
v_gene: TRBV7-6
CDR3nt: TGTGCCAGCAGCTTACAGCCTAATCAGCCCCAGCATTTT
CDR3aa: CASSLQPNQPQHF

abundance: many
j_gene: TRBJ2-1
d_gene: -
v_gene: TRBV5-1
CDR3nt: TGCGCCAGCAGTTCAGAAGGACAGTCCCCGGTGAAGGGTGAGCAGTTCTTC
CDR3aa: CASSSEGQSPVKGEQFF

abundance: many
j_gene: TRBJ2-3
d_gene: -
v_gene: TRBV10-3
CDR3nt: TGTGCCACCGCTAGCACAGATACGCAGTATTTT
CDR3aa: CATASTDTQYF

abundance: -
j_gene: TRBJ2-7
d_gene: TRBD1
v_gene: TRBV9
CDR3nt: TGTGCCAGCAGCGCGGGGGGGACAGGGGGTAGAAACATTCGGTACTTC
CDR3aa: CASSAGGTGGRNIRYF

abundance: many
j_gene: TRBJ1-1
d_gene: -
v_gene: TRBV7-3
CDR3nt: TGTGCCAGCAGCTTAGGGGGAGGCCCCGCTTTCTTT
CDR3aa: CASSLGGGPAFF

abundance: many
j_gene: TRBJ1-1
d_gene: -
v_gene: TRBV7-8
CDR3nt: TGTGCCAGCAGCTTAGCTCAACTGGGCACTGAAGCTTTCTTT
CDR3aa: CASSLAQLGTEAFF

abundance: many
j_gene: TRBJ1-5
d_gene: -
v_gene: TRBV6-5
CDR3nt: TGTGCCAGCAGTACAGGGAGCAATCAGCCCCAGCATTTT
CDR3aa: CASSTGSNQPQHF

abundance: many
j_gene: TRBJ2-3
d_gene: -
v_gene: TRBV7-2
CDR3nt: TGTGCCAGCAGCTTAGAGGCGGGTCCTTCAGATACGCAGTATTTT
CDR3aa: CASSLEAGPSDTQYF

abundance: many
j_gene: TRBJ2-3
d_gene: -
v_gene: TRBV2
CDR3nt: TGTGCCAGCAGTCGGCCGCTCACAGATACGCAGTATTTT
CDR3aa: CASSRPLTDTQYF

abundance: -
j_gene: TRBJ2-7
d_gene: TRBD1
v_gene: TRBV20-1
CDR3nt: TGCAGTGCTAGAGCCCCGGACAGGAGCTCCTACGAGCAGTACTTC
CDR3aa: CSARAPDRSSYEQYF

abundance: many
j_gene: TRBJ2-1
d_gene: -
v_gene: TRBV7-9
CDR3nt: TGTGCCAGCAGCTTAGCGCAGAAAGGCAATGAGCAGTTCTTC
CDR3aa: CASSLAQKGNEQFF

abundance: -
j_gene: TRBJ1-1
d_gene: TRBD1
v_gene: TRBV30
CDR3nt: TGTGCCTGGAGTGTACGGACAGGGGGCAGTAAGACTGAAGCTTTCTTT
CDR3aa: CAWSVRTGGSKTEAFF

abundance: few
j_gene: TRBJ1-1
d_gene: -
v_gene: TRBV7-9
CDR3nt: TGTGCCAGCAGCTTTTACAGGGAGAACACTGAAGCTTTCTTT
CDR3aa: CASSFYRENTEAFF

abundance: many
j_gene: TRBJ2-7
d_gene: -
v_gene: TRBV2
CDR3nt: TGTGCCAGCAGTGGCACTATCACCTACGAGCAGTACTTC
CDR3aa: CASSGTITYEQYF

abundance: -
j_gene: TRBJ1-4
d_gene: TRBD1
v_gene: TRBV3-1
CDR3nt: TGTGCCAGCAGCCATTACCGGGACAGCTTTCCGAATTTTGCAACTAATGAAAAACTGTTTTTT
CDR3aa: CASSHYRDSFPNFATNEKLFF

abundance: many
j_gene: TRBJ2-1
d_gene: -
v_gene: TRBV7-2
CDR3nt: TGTGCCAGCAGCTTAGCAGGTAGCGGCTACAATGAGCAGTTCTTC
CDR3aa: CASSLAGSGYNEQFF

abundance: -
j_gene: TRBJ1-4
d_gene: -
v_gene: TRBV6-5
CDR3nt: TGTGCCAGCAGTTATTCCGGGGGCGGGATCGAAAAACTGTTTTTT
CDR3aa: CASSYSGGGIEKLFF

abundance: few
j_gene: TRBJ2-6
d_gene: TRBD2
v_gene: TRBV5-1
CDR3nt: TGCGCCAGCAGCTCGGGGGGTCCTGGGGCCAACGTCCGGACTTTC
CDR3aa: CASSSGGPGANVRTF

abundance: -
j_gene: TRBJ1-1
d_gene: -
v_gene: TRBV7-9
CDR3nt: TGTGCCAGCAGCTTCGTAGGGATGAACACTGAAGCTTTCTTT
CDR3aa: CASSFVGMNTEAFF

abundance: -
j_gene: TRBJ2-5
d_gene: -
v_gene: TRBV18
CDR3nt: TGTGCCCGCTCACCGGACAGTCTAGGCGGGGGCTTCCAAGAGACCCAGTACTTC
CDR3aa: CARSPDSLGGGFQETQYF

abundance: -
j_gene: TRBJ1-2
d_gene: TRBD1
v_gene: TRBV7-2
CDR3nt: TGTGCCAGCAGCCAGCCCCCGGGACAGGGGGTTGGCTACACCTTC
CDR3aa: CASSQPPGQGVGYTF

abundance: few
j_gene: TRBJ1-2
d_gene: -
v_gene: TRBV9
CDR3nt: TGTGCCAGCAGCGTAGGGGGAGGGAACTGTGGCTACACCTTC
CDR3aa: CASSVGGGNCGYTF

abundance: many
j_gene: TRBJ2-5
d_gene: -
v_gene: TRBV12-3/TRBV12-4
CDR3nt: TGTGCCAGCAGTCCCCCTATGGATTTAGGGACCCAGTACTTC
CDR3aa: CASSPPMDLGTQYF

abundance: -
j_gene: TRBJ2-5
d_gene: -
v_gene: TRBV7-2
CDR3nt: TGTGCCAGCAGCCCCCAGGTGGGGGGTAGAAGAGAGACCCAGTACTTC
CDR3aa: CASSPQVGGRRETQYF

abundance: many
j_gene: TRBJ2-7
d_gene: -
v_gene: TRBV11-2
CDR3nt: TGTGCCAGCAGCTTATCCGGGGTACGGTACGAGCAGTACTTC
CDR3aa: CASSLSGVRYEQYF

abundance: -
j_gene: TRBJ2-7
d_gene: -
v_gene: TRBV7-8
CDR3nt: TGTGCCAGCAGCTTAGTTGGGGGGAGCTCCGCTGGCTACGAGCAGTACTTC
CDR3aa: CASSLVGGSSAGYEQYF

abundance: -
j_gene: TRBJ1-2
d_gene: TRBD1
v_gene: TRBV9
CDR3nt: TGTGCCAGCAGCCCCACGGGACAGGGGGCCAATGGCTACACCTTC
CDR3aa: CASSPTGQGANGYTF

abundance: -
j_gene: TRBJ2-1
d_gene: TRBD2
v_gene: TRBV15
CDR3nt: TGTGCCACCAGCAGAGGGGAGGGTGATGAGCAGTTCTTC
CDR3aa: CATSRGEGDEQFF

abundance: -
j_gene: TRBJ1-5
d_gene: -
v_gene: TRBV20-1
CDR3nt: TGCAGTGCACCTGGGGACGGGGGGCCAAATCAGCCCCAGCATTTT
CDR3aa: CSAPGDGGPNQPQHF

abundance: -
j_gene: TRBJ1-6
d_gene: TRBD1
v_gene: TRBV20-1
CDR3nt: TGCAGTGCTAGGCCTCCGGGACAGGGGATATCACCCCTCCACTTT
CDR3aa: CSARPPGQGISPLHF

abundance: many
j_gene: TRBJ2-7
d_gene: TRBD2
v_gene: TRBV18
CDR3nt: TGTGCCAGCTCACCGCGGGGGGGCCTTTCCGAGCAGTACTTC
CDR3aa: CASSPRGGLSEQYF

abundance: many
j_gene: TRBJ2-1
d_gene: -
v_gene: TRBV12-3/TRBV12-4
CDR3nt: TGTGCCAGCAGTTTCAAAATTGAGCAGTTCTTC
CDR3aa: CASSFKIEQFF

abundance: many
j_gene: TRBJ2-7
d_gene: TRBD1
v_gene: TRBV6-6
CDR3nt: TGTGCCAGCAGTTCTCACAGGGGCGAGCAGTACTTC
CDR3aa: CASSSHRGEQYF

abundance: few
j_gene: TRBJ1-1
d_gene: -
v_gene: TRBV28
CDR3nt: TGTGCCAGCAGGAAAAAAGGGGTCATGGGCACTGAAGCTTTCTTT
CDR3aa: CASRKKGVMGTEAFF

abundance: many
j_gene: TRBJ2-4
d_gene: TRBD2
v_gene: TRBV20-1
CDR3nt: TGCAGTGCTAGGTCCCCGGGAGGGCACGGCAAAAACATTCAGTACTTC
CDR3aa: CSARSPGGHGKNIQYF

abundance: few
j_gene: TRBJ2-1
d_gene: TRBD2
v_gene: TRBV19
CDR3nt: TGTGCCAGTAGTATAAATCGGCTAGCGGGGGGCATCTCTCATGAGCAGTTCTTC
CDR3aa: CASSINRLAGGISHEQFF

abundance: many
j_gene: TRBJ2-7
d_gene: -
v_gene: TRBV7-2
CDR3nt: TGTGCCAGCAGCCAAGAGGGGGGGCGCCTGTACGAGCAGTACTTC
CDR3aa: CASSQEGGRLYEQYF

abundance: many
j_gene: TRBJ2-3
d_gene: TRBD1
v_gene: TRBV19
CDR3nt: TGTGCCAGCGGACAGGGAGGAGATACGCAGTATTTT
CDR3aa: CASGQGGDTQYF

abundance: many
j_gene: TRBJ2-1
d_gene: -
v_gene: TRBV5-1
CDR3nt: TGCGCCAGCAGCCGCGGGCCCCAAGTGTCCAATGAGCAGTTCTTC
CDR3aa: CASSRGPQVSNEQFF

abundance: many
j_gene: TRBJ2-3
d_gene: -
v_gene: TRBV25-1
CDR3nt: TGTGCCAGCAGTGCCGGTATCACAGATACGCAGTATTTT
CDR3aa: CASSAGITDTQYF

abundance: many
j_gene: TRBJ2-1
d_gene: -
v_gene: TRBV20-1
CDR3nt: TGCAGTGCCGGCCTTAACACCCACAATGAGCAGTTCTTC
CDR3aa: CSAGLNTHNEQFF

abundance: -
j_gene: TRBJ2-4
d_gene: -
v_gene: TRBV4-1
CDR3nt: TGCGCCAGCACTCAGGGCTTAACCAAAAACATTCAGTACTTC
CDR3aa: CASTQGLTKNIQYF

abundance: -
j_gene: TRBJ2-3
d_gene: -
v_gene: TRBV20-1
CDR3nt: TGCAGTGCTGAAGCGACTAACGGGTTGGGAGATACGCAGTATTTT
CDR3aa: CSAEATNGLGDTQYF

abundance: many
j_gene: TRBJ2-5
d_gene: TRBD2
v_gene: TRBV3-1
CDR3nt: TGTGCCAGCAGCCAAGGGTCGCTAGCGGGGGCCCAAGAGACCCAGTACTTC
CDR3aa: CASSQGSLAGAQETQYF

abundance: -
j_gene: TRBJ2-7
d_gene: -
v_gene: TRBV11-2
CDR3nt: TGTGCCAGTAGCTTGGGCCAGACCCAAACCTACGAGCAGTACTTC
CDR3aa: CASSLGQTQTYEQYF

abundance: many
j_gene: TRBJ1-4
d_gene: -
v_gene: TRBV7-2
CDR3nt: TGTGCCAGCAGCCCACAGGGAGGAACTAATGAAAAACTGTTTTTT
CDR3aa: CASSPQGGTNEKLFF

abundance: -
j_gene: TRBJ2-5
d_gene: TRBD2
v_gene: TRBV27
CDR3nt: TGTGCCAGCAGTGCTGGGACTAGCGGGAGCCAAGAGACCCAGTACTTC
CDR3aa: CASSAGTSGSQETQYF